The next 9 T cell receptor beta chains were all read from a single sample in a study of tumor and adjacent non-tumor tissue in lung cancer. RNA was extracted from bulk tissue without any cell sorting. The library came from three nested PCR rounds adapted from ARM-PCR protocols. TCRdb re-called the multiplex PCR reads with MiXCR, one entry per CDR3 protein. The repertoire includes some 80,000 distinct CDR3 sequences, around 77% of them detected once, and about 9.2% sits in the top ten. Sequencing was performed on lung tumor tissue. These receptors all come from a woman between 40 and 50 years old with non-small cell lung cancer.

Comments on this clonotype: Given the absence of the conserved phenylalanine or tryptophan at the CDR3 end, a read error is likely. The chain couples TRBV28 to TRBJ2-1; D may correspond to TRBD1 or TRBD2 (6 bases each). The V gene lost 3 bases and the J gene lost 3 bases, with 21 bases spanning the gap. In germline, CDR1 is MDHEN, CDR2 SYDVKM. The CDR3 is made up of 18 amino acids. CDR3 residues: CASSLFSYKGGFYNEQFS. CDR3 coding DNA: TGTGCCAGCAGTTTGTTCTCATACAAGGGGGGATTCTACAATGAGCAGTTCTCC.

Worth noting for this clonotype: A read error may produce the germline difference seen at one junction end. The V call is TRBV4-1, the J call TRBJ1-2; 7 bases agree with TRBD1. Per germline, CDR1 MGHRA and CDR2 YSYEKL. CDR3 size: 15 residues. CDR3 sequence (DNA): TGCGCCAACAGCCTAGCCACCGGGACAGACTATTGCTACACCTTC. This gives the protein CANSLATGTDYCYTF.

This clonotype was seen only a few times. CDR3 nucleotide sequence: TGCGCCAGCAGTCAATCACTAACCTACGAGCAGTACTTC. This sequence encodes CASSQSLTYEQYF. The chain recombines TRBV23-1 with TRBJ2-7; D is unresolved. TRBV23-1 is an ORF, and what it does is uncertain. Trimming removed 0 bases at V and 2 bases at J, with 5 bases between. The CDR3 covers 13 residues.

Only one count was recorded for this clonotype. The junction departs from the called germline gene at one end, perhaps through a read error. The chain uses TRBV29-1 and TRBJ2-3; a weak D match, TRBD2 (6 bases). Germline V CDR1 and CDR2: SQVTM, ANQGSEA. The CDR3 has 12 amino acids. CDR3 coding DNA: TGCAGCGTGTGGCCGGGAGCAGATATGCAGTATTTT. It yields the protein CSVWPGADMQYF.

This clonotype was observed a few times. With a much larger clone just one base away, this may be a read error. The J gene is TRBJ2-1, the V gene TRBV30, with a weak D call TRBD2 (7 bases). The CDR3 is 12 amino acids. Germline CDR1 and CDR2: GTSNPN and SVGIG (reference sequence). The CDR3 DNA reads TGTGCCTGGGGAAGGGGGGGAAATGGGCAGTTCTTC. Protein sequence: CAWGRGGNGQFF. The variable domain in full, completed from reference TRBV30 and TRBJ2-1, reads SQTIHQWPATLVQPVGSPLSLECTVEGTSNPNLYWYRQAAGRGLQLLFYSVGIGQISSEVPQNLSASRPQDRQFILSSKKLLLSDSGFYLCAWGRGGNGQFFGPGTRLTVL.

Regarding this clonotype: This may be a read error, as it is one base from a much larger clone. The genes are TRBV6-5 and TRBJ1-2; D is unclear. The CDR3 runs to 12 residues. Per the germline V gene, CDR1 is MNHEY and CDR2 is SVGAGI. V was clipped by 0 bases and J by 8 bases, with 7 bases between them. The DNA of the CDR3 is TGTGCCAGCAGTTACTCGAGATACGGCTACACCTTC. It specifies CASSYSRYGYTF.

The genes are TRBV28 and TRBJ2-1; 8 bases map to TRBD2. CDR1 and CDR2 from the germline V gene are MDHEN and SYDVKM. The CDR3 has 14 amino acids. V lost 6 bases, J lost 11 bases, and 12 bases stayed unmatched. CDR3 DNA: TGTGCCAGCAGAGCGCCGGGACTAGTGGGGAAGCAGTTCTTC. The encoded protein is CASRAPGLVGKQFF.

Remarks on this clonotype: A read error may account for a junction end that differs from germline. V usage is TRBV11-3 and J usage is TRBJ2-2, with D perhaps matching TRBD2 (6 bases). The CDR3 loop spans 14 amino acids. CDR1 SGHNT and CDR2 YENEEA come from the germline V gene. CDR3 nucleotide sequence: TGTGCCAGCAGCCCACGGGGGAGCACCGGGGAGTTGTTTTTT. Residues: CASSPRGSTGELFF.

Details on this clonotype: One end of the junction varies from germline; a read error may be responsible. The chain is built from TRBV11-2 and TRBJ2-7; D remains unclear. Germline assignment: CDR1 SGHAT and CDR2 FQNNGV. This CDR3 has 11 residues. The CDR3 DNA reads TGTGGTAGTAGAAAAAGCTACGTGCAGTACTTC. Translating it yields CGSRKSYVQYF.